The 14 T cell receptor beta chains listed next were all sequenced from one sample in a study of blood T cell repertoires in COVID-19. Some clones are missing from TCRdb's copy, which holds only in-frame ones; the method was immunoSEQ multiplex PCR. Among 300,000 to 400,000 clones listed, around 90% were seen once. Sequencing was carried out using peripheral blood. All receptors derive from a human donor in a cohort sampled during active COVID-19.

The rearrangement joins TRBV5-6 to TRBJ1-2; D unclear. Trimming took off 4 bases at V and 2 bases at J, with 9 bases between the two ends. This CDR3 is 13 amino acids long. Germline V CDR1 and CDR2: SGHDT, YYEEEE. CDR3 sequence: CASSPGGNYGYTF. For the CDR3, the DNA is TGTGCCAGCAGCCCTGGCGGGAACTATGGCTACACCTTC.

This chain joins TRBV4-2 and TRBJ2-3, with D tentatively TRBD1 (5 bases). The germline V and J ends were trimmed by 8 bases and 2 bases, with 11 bases remaining between them. The CDR3 totals 13 residues. CDR1 LGHNA and CDR2 YNFKEQ come from the germline V gene. The CDR3 DNA reads as TGTGCCAGCGGTAGGGGTTCCACAGATACGCAGTATTTT. This gives the protein CASGRGSTDTQYF.

The V call is TRBV29-1, the J call TRBJ2-2; D is possibly TRBD2 (7 bases). The CDR3 is 15 residues long. Trimming shortened V by 6 bases and J by 2 bases, and 16 bases separated the two germline ends. Germline loops: CDR1 SQVTM, CDR2 ANQGSEA. The CDR3, as DNA: TGCAGCGTGGGGGGGCGGCCGTCTAACACCGGGGAGCTGTTTTTT. Amino acid sequence: CSVGGRPSNTGELFF.

The V gene is TRBV5-4, the J gene TRBJ1-2, with a tentative D call TRBD1 (5 bases). CDR3 length equals 14 residues. Germline V gene sequence: CDR1 SGHNT, CDR2 YYREEE (reference sequence). V lost 1 base and J 7 bases, leaving 14 bases between the germline ends. The CDR3 region has the DNA TGTGCCAGCAGCTTGCCCGGACCCGGGGGTGGCTACACCTTC. It codes for CASSLPGPGGGYTF.

The V and J genes are TRBV4-1 and TRBJ1-2, with D possibly being TRBD1 (5 bases). CDR1 and CDR2 from the germline V gene are MGHRA and YSYEKL. The CDR3 consists of 14 residues. V lost 0 bases and J lost 4, with 9 bases in between. CDR3 nucleotide sequence: TGCGCCAGCAGCCAAGATGGGACTGTCTATGGCTACACCTTC. Translated: CASSQDGTVYGYTF.

The chain combines TRBV19 with TRBJ2-1, with D perhaps matching TRBD2 (5 bases). V was trimmed by 4 bases and J by 0 bases, leaving 10 bases between them. This CDR3 has 15 amino acids. The germline V gene encodes CDR1 LNHDA and CDR2 SQIVND (reference sequence). CDR3 protein: CASSRGLSSYNEQFF. For the CDR3, the DNA is TGTGCCAGTAGTAGAGGACTTAGCTCCTACAATGAGCAGTTCTTC.

The chain carries TRBV4-1 and TRBJ2-4; the D gene is possibly TRBD2 (5 bases). Trimming removed 3 bases from V and 0 bases from J, with 21 bases in between. This CDR3 comprises 19 residues. Germline loops: CDR1 MGHRA, CDR2 YSYEKL. The CDR3 reads CASSQANPLIGVAKNIQYF. The DNA of the CDR3 is TGCGCCAGCAGCCAGGCCAACCCCCTCATCGGGGTAGCCAAAAACATTCAGTACTTC.

The V call is TRBV3-1 (or the pseudogene TRBV3-2), the J call TRBJ2-1; D gene unclear. CDR3 length equals 11 residues. Germline V gene data show CDR1 as LGHDT and CDR2 as YNNKEL (reference sequence). V shed 4 bases and J shed 6 bases, with 4 bases lying between them. CDR3 residues: CASSPGNEQFF. CDR3 in DNA: TGTGCCAGCAGCCCGGGCAATGAGCAGTTCTTC.

This rearrangement joins TRBV28 to TRBJ2-7, with TRBD2 matching 7 bases. The CDR3 length is 13 residues. Losses at the gene ends were 10 bases for V and 1 base for J; bases not matched to a gene: 7. CDR1 is MDHEN and CDR2 is SYDVKM in the germline V gene. The CDR3 region is CATGRRESYEQYF. The DNA of the CDR3 is TGTGCCACCGGGCGGCGGGAGTCCTACGAGCAGTACTTC.

In this sample, this clone turned up a few times. This chain connects TRBV5-1 to TRBJ1-6; 9 bases match TRBD1. Germline V gene data show CDR1 as SGHRS and CDR2 as YFSETQ. The CDR3 contains 14 residues. Trimming took 4 bases from V and 18 from J; bases not matched to a gene: 14. The CDR3 bases are TGCGCCAGCAGCGCGGGACAGGGATTAACCCCTTACCACTTT. Translation: CASSAGQGLTPYHF.

The chain joins TRBV11-3 to TRBJ2-5; 7 positions match TRBD1. The CDR3 is 15 amino acids. Germline values: CDR1 SGHNT, CDR2 YENEEA. V was pared by 5 bases and J by 4 bases, with 10 bases of the junction left unmatched. The CDR3 spells CASSQGEQVGETQYF. CDR3 sequence (DNA): TGTGCCAGCAGCCAGGGGGAGCAAGTAGGAGAGACCCAGTACTTC.

The CDR3 sequence: CATTERTGIDYEQYF. CDR3 DNA sequence: TGTGCCACCACCGAAAGGACAGGGATAGACTACGAGCAGTACTTC. This sequence joins TRBV24-1 and TRBJ2-7, with 8 bases fitting TRBD1. The germline V gene has CDR1 KGHDR and CDR2 SFDVKD. The CDR3 has 15 residues. V was clipped by 8 bases and J by 3 bases; unmatched bases: 11.

CDR3 nucleotide sequence: TGTGCCAGCAGCGTATCTGCGGGAGAAGTATACGAGCAGTACTTC. Translating gives CASSVSAGEVYEQYF. The gene calls are TRBV9 and TRBJ2-7; 7 nucleotides line up with TRBD2. This CDR3 region has 15 residues. Germline assignment: CDR1 SGDLS and CDR2 YYNGEE. V dropped 1 base and J dropped 4; count of bases not matched to a gene: 8.

The chain is built from TRBV4-1 and TRBJ2-4; the match to TRBD2 covers 9 bases. The CDR3 totals 19 residues. Germline assignment: CDR1 MGHRA and CDR2 YSYEKL. The junction had 10 bases not matched to a gene; V was cut back by 1 base and J by 0 bases. Here the CDR3 reads CASSQVLAGEPLAKNIQYF. Here the CDR3 DNA reads TGCGCCAGCAGCCAAGTCTTAGCGGGGGAACCTCTAGCCAAAAACATTCAGTACTTC.